This TCR beta chain was profiled in a study of blood T cell repertoires in COVID-19. Profiling relied on immunoSEQ multiplex PCR, and the TCRdb table lists in-frame clones only, not all of them. The sample holds around 140,000 clones, around 84% seen once. Trimming cost V 4 bases and J 2 bases; bases outside gene matches: 3. The CDR3 runs to 14 residues. Per germline, CDR1 LGHDT and CDR2 YNNKEL (reference sequence). The sequenced sample was peripheral blood. This TCR derives from a man aged 25 to 40 with COVID-19, enrolled during active disease. J is TRBJ2-3 and V is TRBV3-1 (or the pseudogene TRBV3-2); 7 nucleotides match TRBD1. The CDR3: CASSPTGTTDTQYF. The DNA of the CDR3 is TGTGCCAGCAGCCCGACAGGGACCACAGATACGCAGTATTTT.